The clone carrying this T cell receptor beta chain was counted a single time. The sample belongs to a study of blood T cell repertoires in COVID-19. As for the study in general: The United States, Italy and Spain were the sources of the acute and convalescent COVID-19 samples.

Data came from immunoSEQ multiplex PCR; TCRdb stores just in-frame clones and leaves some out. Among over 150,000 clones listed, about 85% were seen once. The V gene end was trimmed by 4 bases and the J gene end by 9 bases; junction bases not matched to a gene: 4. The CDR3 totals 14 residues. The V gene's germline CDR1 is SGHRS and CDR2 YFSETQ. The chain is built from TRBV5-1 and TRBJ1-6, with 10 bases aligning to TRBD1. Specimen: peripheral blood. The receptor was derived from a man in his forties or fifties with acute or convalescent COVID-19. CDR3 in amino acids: CASSIGTGVSPLHF. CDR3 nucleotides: TGCGCCAGCAGCATCGGGACAGGGGTTTCACCCCTCCACTTT.